The sequence of this TCR beta chain was determined in a study of T cells in localized non-small cell lung cancer. General study points: Multi-region tumor sequencing was not done, so intratumor heterogeneity could not be excluded. A raised T cell density in blood coincided with lengthier overall survival. Among the tissues sampled, uninvolved adjacent lung had the highest T cell clonality, above tumor.

Concerning this clone: Its specificity is unknown.

Germline CDR1 and CDR2: LNHNV and YYDKDF (reference sequence). Trimming stripped 4 bases from V and 4 bases from J, with 16 bases between. The CDR3 runs 15 residues. TCRdb keeps only in-frame clones here, not all; method: immunoSEQ multiplex PCR. The data hold 52,000 or so clones, with about nine tenths observed a single time. The sequencing used peripheral blood, collected before any cancer treatment. This sequence originates from a male donor older than 55 with stage III squamous cell lung carcinoma. V is TRBV15 and J is TRBJ1-1; D is perhaps TRBD1 (5 bases). The CDR3 region is CATSIGLSGTTEAFF. The CDR3, as DNA: TGTGCCACCAGCATCGGACTCTCCGGGACCACTGAAGCTTTCTTT.